This T cell receptor beta chain originates from a study of cytomegalovirus exposure and HLA in healthy donors. Study at large: A previous analysis identified approximately 110 million unique TCR beta sequences derived from around 180 million T cells. Study-level points and caveats: Several of the most significant clusters appeared linked to common viral pathogens, based on a later analysis. Data from an earlier analysis indicated that most TCR beta V segments were productive either about 87% or about 30% of the time. Using the classifier, cytomegalovirus status was reportedly diagnosed with high specificity and sensitivity.

PCR used 60 Vbeta primers and 13 Jbeta primers. Libraries were prepared by immunoSEQ multiplex PCR; TCRdb keeps only in-frame clonotypes and omits some of them. The table shows about 210,000 clones, with more than 80% occurring only once. Comments on this clone: Its target is not known.

The sample comprised PBMCs. This TCR derives from a man younger than 45 in good health and CMV-seronegative.

The CDR3 sequence: CASSSPAGGVTGELFF. Written as DNA, the CDR3 is TGTGCCAGCAGCTCCCCAGCGGGGGGGGTCACCGGGGAGCTGTTTTTT. The chain is built from TRBV5-4 and TRBJ2-2; 10 nucleotides agree with TRBD2. Germline lookup yields CDR1 SGHNT and CDR2 YYREEE (reference sequence). CDR3 size: 16 residues. J gave up 4 bases and V 3 bases, and 6 bases lay outside the gene matches.